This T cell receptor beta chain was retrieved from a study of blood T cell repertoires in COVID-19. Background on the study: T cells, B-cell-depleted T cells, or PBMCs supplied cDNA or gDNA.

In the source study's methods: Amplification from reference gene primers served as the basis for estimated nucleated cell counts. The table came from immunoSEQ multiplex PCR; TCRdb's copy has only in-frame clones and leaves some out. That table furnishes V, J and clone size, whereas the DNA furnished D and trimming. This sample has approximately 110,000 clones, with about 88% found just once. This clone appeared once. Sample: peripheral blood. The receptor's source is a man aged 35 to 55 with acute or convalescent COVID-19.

This CDR3 reads CASSLQGARLDEQYF. CDR3 nucleotides: TGCGCCAGCAGCTTACAGGGGGCGCGTCTCGACGAGCAGTACTTC. J is TRBJ2-7 and V is TRBV5-1; 9 positions match TRBD1. Germline V gene sequence: CDR1 SGHRS, CDR2 YFSETQ. The V segment lost 2 bases and the J segment 5 bases; nucleotides outside the gene matches: 8. The CDR3 has 15 residues. Full variable domain (missing parts from reference TRBV5-1 and TRBJ2-7): KAGVTQTPRYLIKTRGQQVTLSCSPISGHRSVSWYQQTPGQGLQFLFEYFSETQRNKGNFPGRFSGRQFSNSRSEMNVSTLELGDSALYLCASSLQGARLDEQYFGPGTRLTVT.